Listed below are T cell receptor beta chains from one sample, sequenced in a study of shared clonotypes between healthy human individuals. Method: immunoSEQ multiplex PCR; TCRdb's copy keeps in-frame clones and lacks some. The sample has about 1,500,000 clones, roughly 95% seen once. The specimen was naive CD4+ T cells sorted from blood. The receptors originated from a man under 40 in good health. Both conserved end residues are part of each CDR3. The D gene is left open where the match is weak. The size of a clone is reported for some rows only, either as once, few or many, or as a class for expanded clones.

J gene | clone size | D gene | V gene | CDR3 DNA | CDR3 protein
TRBJ1-1 | - | - | TRBV28 | TGTGCCAGCGGATCCCTGCTCACTGAAGCTTTCTTT | CASGSLLTEAFF
TRBJ2-5 | - | - | TRBV29-1 | TGCAGCGTTGTGGGAGAGCAAGAGACCCAGTACTTC | CSVVGEQETQYF
TRBJ2-1 | once | - | TRBV18 | TGTGCCAGCTCACCATCCGGAGGGGGCGCCTACAATGAGCAGTTCTTC | CASSPSGGGAYNEQFF
TRBJ1-5 | - | - | TRBV7-2 | TGTGCCAGCAGCTTATCAGGAGGCAATCAGCCCCAGCATTTT | CASSLSGGNQPQHF
TRBJ2-2 | - | TRBD2 | TRBV19 | TGTGCCAAACGGAGGAGCGGGAGTTGCACCGGGGAGCTGTTTTTT | CAKRRSGSCTGELFF
TRBJ2-3 | - | - | TRBV18 | TGTGCCAGCTCACTGCTGGGCACTCGCACAGATACGCAGTATTTT | CASSLLGTRTDTQYF
TRBJ2-3 | once | - | TRBV2 | TGTGCCAGCAACGGGAGAGGCACAGATACGCAGTATTTT | CASNGRGTDTQYF
TRBJ2-7 | - | TRBD1 | TRBV29-1 | TGCAGCGTTGAAGATGGGACAGGGGTGAACGAGCAGTACTTC | CSVEDGTGVNEQYF
TRBJ2-5 | - | TRBD1 | TRBV5-1 | TGCGCCAGCAGCCGAGATCTAACGGGACAGACCCAAGAGACCCAGTACTTC | CASSRDLTGQTQETQYF
TRBJ2-7 | - | - | TRBV5-1 | TGCGCCAGCAGAAGCTACTCCGGGACCTCTGTCTACGAGCAGTACTTC | CASRSYSGTSVYEQYF
TRBJ2-7 | - | - | TRBV11-2 | TGTGCCAGCAGCTTGGTTTACGAGCAGTACTTC | CASSLVYEQYF
TRBJ2-5 | - | - | TRBV9 | TGTGCCAGCAGACCAACAGGGGAGGTTGGGGAGACCCAGTACTTC | CASRPTGEVGETQYF
TRBJ1-2 | - | - | TRBV20-1 | TGCAGCTCGTCGGGCCCCTATGGCTACACCTTC | CSSSGPYGYTF